Listed below are T cell receptor beta chains from one sample, sequenced in a study of T cell changes during pregnancy in multiple sclerosis. The assay was immunoSEQ multiplex PCR, and TCRdb's table has in-frame clones only and misses some. The sample holds about 35,000 clones, around 90% seen once. The sequencing here drew on CD8+ T cells from peripheral blood mononuclear cells, taken in the third trimester of pregnancy. The receptors were sampled from a female donor with multiple sclerosis, enrolled in a pregnancy study. The CDR3 runs from the conserved cysteine through the conserved F or W. A D gene is named only where the DNA matches it firmly. Clone size is not always given. Where it is, it says once, few, many or a class for expanded clones.

CDR3 | DNA | J | V | size | D
CASSGRDREETQYF | TGTGCCAGCAGCGGCCGGGACAGGGAAGAGACCCAGTACTTC | TRBJ2-5 | TRBV9 | . | TRBD1
CASSLNRDGYTF | TGTGCCAGCAGCTTGAACAGGGATGGCTACACCTTC | TRBJ1-2 | TRBV7-6 | . | .
CASSWGVNTEAFF | TGTGCCAGCAGTTGGGGGGTGAACACTGAAGCTTTCTTT | TRBJ1-1 | TRBV27 | . | .
CASSRLAWETQYF | TGTGCCAGCAGCCGACTAGCGTGGGAGACCCAGTACTTC | TRBJ2-5 | TRBV7-3 | once | TRBD2
CASSQDYLGGTEAFF | TGCGCCAGCAGCCAAGATTATTTAGGGGGAACTGAAGCTTTCTTT | TRBJ1-1 | TRBV4-3 | . | .
CASSLNPVDTQYF | TGTGCCAGCAGTTTAAACCCGGTGGATACGCAGTATTTT | TRBJ2-3 | TRBV27 | . | .
CAVPGDGYTF | TGCGCCGTCCCGGGGGATGGCTACACCTTC | TRBJ1-2 | TRBV23-1 | . | .
CASGPRGNTEAFF | TGTGCCAGCGGCCCACGGGGGAACACTGAAGCTTTCTTT | TRBJ1-1 | TRBV25-1 | once | .
CASSQGVAGYTF | TGTGCCAGCAGCCAGGGGGTAGCTGGCTACACCTTC | TRBJ1-2 | TRBV9 | . | TRBD1
CASGSGESTDTQYF | TGTGCCAGCGGGTCGGGGGAGAGCACAGATACGCAGTATTTT | TRBJ2-3 | TRBV6-4 | . | .
CASSLSGGNSPLHF | TGTGCCAGCAGTTTAAGTGGGGGGAATTCACCCCTCCACTTT | TRBJ1-6 | TRBV27 | . | .
CASSREYRPLLYF | TGTGCCAGCAGCCGTGAATACAGACCCCTTTTATATTTT | TRBJ2-3 | TRBV9 | . | .
CASMRGLRLEAFF | TGTGCCAGCATGCGGGGGCTAAGACTTGAAGCTTTCTTT | TRBJ1-1 | TRBV6-5 | . | .
CAGTTGRYGYTF | TGTGCCGGAACTACAGGGCGCTATGGCTACACCTTC | TRBJ1-2 | TRBV19 | . | .
CSVEARTAGRTGELFF | TGCAGCGTTGAAGCACGGACGGCGGGCAGGACCGGGGAGCTGTTTTTT | TRBJ2-2 | TRBV29-1 | . | .
CASSHGQATGELFF | TGTGCCAGCAGCCACGGACAGGCCACCGGGGAGCTGTTTTTT | TRBJ2-2 | TRBV11-3 | . | TRBD1
CASSLGDLEVHEKLFF | TGTGCCAGCAGCTTGGGGGACTTAGAGGTGCATGAAAAACTGTTTTTT | TRBJ1-4 | TRBV7-9 | few | .
CASSLVGGLTEKLFF | TGTGCCAGCAGCTTGGTGGGGGGTCTAACCGAAAAACTGTTTTTT | TRBJ1-4 | TRBV5-5 | . | .
CAWSVQLALNEQFF | TGTGCCTGGAGTGTACAACTAGCGCTCAATGAGCAGTTCTTC | TRBJ2-1 | TRBV30 | . | TRBD2
CAWSVGQGRTEAFF | TGTGCCTGGAGTGTTGGACAGGGGCGCACTGAAGCTTTCTTT | TRBJ1-1 | TRBV30 | . | TRBD1
CASSLAGSTEAFF | TGCGCCAGCAGCTTGGCGGGGAGCACTGAAGCTTTCTTT | TRBJ1-1 | TRBV5-1 | . | .
CASSIGSGTEAFF | TGTGCCAGTAGTATAGGGAGTGGCACTGAAGCTTTCTTT | TRBJ1-1 | TRBV19 | . | .
CAMQTGAGEQFF | TGTGCCATGCAGACAGGGGCTGGTGAGCAGTTCTTC | TRBJ2-1 | TRBV27 | . | TRBD1
CASSSTGSWYAEQFF | TGTGCCAGCAGCTCTACAGGGAGCTGGTATGCTGAGCAGTTCTTC | TRBJ2-1 | TRBV7-8 | . | .
CASCPGSGGYTF | TGTGCCAGCTGTCCCGGGTCGGGGGGCTACACCTTC | TRBJ1-2 | TRBV6-5 | . | .
CASRLPTGSLNEKLFF | TGTGCCAGCAGACTTCCGACAGGGTCCCTTAATGAAAAACTGTTTTTT | TRBJ1-4 | TRBV7-9 | . | TRBD1
CASSLGAGALLNEQYF | TGTGCCAGCAGCTTAGGGGCGGGGGCCCTTTTGAATGAGCAGTACTTC | TRBJ2-7 | TRBV11-1 | . | .